These T cell receptor beta chains were read from a single sample in a study of radiotherapy plus CTLA-4 blockade in lung cancer. The repertoire was sequenced with immunoSEQ multiplex PCR; TCRdb's copy has only in-frame clones and lacks some. The data contain 30,000 to 35,000 clones, less than 75% of them seen just once; the ten biggest clones take up 3.5% to 4.5%. The sample here was peripheral blood, taken from a patient treated with radiotherapy plus ipilimumab. The receptors here all came from a human donor with non-small cell lung cancer who had stable disease on radiotherapy plus ipilimumab. CDR3s include the opening cysteine and the closing phenylalanine or tryptophan. Fields, in order: clone size, J gene, D gene, V gene, CDR3 DNA, CDR3 protein. A D gene is named only where the DNA matches it firmly. Size is stated for part of the rows, as once, few or many counts, or as a class when the clone is expanded.

>once|TRBJ2-1|TRBD2|TRBV5-3
TGTGCCGTCCACCTAGGACTAGCGGTCTACAATGAGCAGTTCTTC
CAVHLGLAVYNEQFF
>.|TRBJ1-4|.|TRBV7-9
TGTGCCAGCAGCCTGCGGGACGGTCGGAATGAAAAACTGTTTTTT
CASSLRDGRNEKLFF
>.|TRBJ2-7|TRBD1|TRBV27
TGTGCCAGCAGTTCCGATCCGGGACAGAGGGTCGAGCAGTACTTC
CASSSDPGQRVEQYF
>.|TRBJ1-1|.|TRBV7-9
TGTGCCAGCAGCTTAGCGGAAGGGACTGAAGCTTTCTTT
CASSLAEGTEAFF
>.|TRBJ2-5|TRBD1|TRBV28
TGTGCCAGCACCGGGGCAGGGACAGGACTCCCGAGGTGGACCCAGTACTTC
CASTGAGTGLPRWTQYF
>.|TRBJ1-2|.|TRBV6-5
TGTGCCAGCAGTTCCTCGGGGGGCTACACCTTC
CASSSSGGYTF
>.|TRBJ2-2|.|TRBV6-5
TGTGCCAGCAGATCAACAGGGTCCGCCGGGGAGCTGTTTTTT
CASRSTGSAGELFF
>.|TRBJ2-5|TRBD1|TRBV5-8
TGTGCCAGCAGCTTGATAGACAGGGTAGAGACCCAGTACTTC
CASSLIDRVETQYF
>few|TRBJ2-5|.|TRBV27
TGTGCCAGCATTCCACCGTGGGAGACCCAGTACTTC
CASIPPWETQYF
>.|TRBJ2-1|.|TRBV2
TGTGCCAGCCGGACAGAAATTAGCTCCTACAATGAGCAGTTCTTC
CASRTEISSYNEQFF
>.|TRBJ1-6|TRBD1|TRBV6-5
TGTGCCAGCAGACCAGGTAGGACAGGGCAGACACCCCTCCACTTT
CASRPGRTGQTPLHF
>.|TRBJ2-4|.|TRBV7-2
TGTGCCAGCAGCTTCCAACGGGAGAACATTCAGTACTTC
CASSFQRENIQYF
>.|TRBJ2-2|.|TRBV5-8
TGTGCCAGCAGCTCTTGGGTGATAGCAAGTACCGGGGAGCTGTTTTTT
CASSSWVIASTGELFF
>.|TRBJ2-7|.|TRBV2
TGTGCCAGCGGAGCCTCGAAGACAGGAGGAGTCCCCTACGAGCAGTACTTC
CASGASKTGGVPYEQYF
>.|TRBJ2-7|.|TRBV28
TGTGCCAGCAGTTACGTCTACGAGCAGTACTTC
CASSYVYEQYF
>.|TRBJ2-1|TRBD2|TRBV7-2
TGTGCCAGCAGCTTAGACCTAGCGGGAGGGTTCTACAATGAGCAGTTCTTC
CASSLDLAGGFYNEQFF
>.|TRBJ2-5|.|TRBV18
TGTGCCAGCTCACTCTATCAAGAGACCCAGTACTTC
CASSLYQETQYF